This section outlines one T cell receptor (beta chain) sequence together with its context. Its antigen is undetermined. A CD45RA-negative memory subset and a CD45RA+ naive subset were separated from the CD4+ cells. Trimming took 4 bases from V and 4 from J; bases not matched to a gene: 6. Germline V gene lookup returns CDR1 LNHDA and CDR2 SQIVND (reference sequence). The CDR3 covers 15 residues. This sample was included in a study of shared clonotypes between healthy human individuals. Per the authors' pipeline: Filtering differed, since immunoSEQ gave only junction sequences and no quality scores. Sequencing was performed with immunoSEQ multiplex PCR; in TCRdb, only in-frame clones are kept and a portion is missing. For V, J and clone size, that table is used; D and trimming come from the DNA. The sample contains fewer than 850,000 clones, around 72% of which appear only once. The study's findings and limits: When naive CD4 clonotypes were compared across several donors, 4% to 6.5% were shared.

The chain is built from TRBV19 and TRBJ2-2; 7 bases map to TRBD2. The source is a woman aged 25 to 39 in good health. Sample: memory CD4+ T cells sorted from blood. Subset of the sample: CD45RA-negative fraction. The CDR3 loop reads CASSNGGYVTGELFF. CDR3 DNA: TGTGCCAGTAGTAACGGGGGGTACGTCACCGGGGAGCTGTTTTTT.